A selection of T cell receptor beta chains follows, all from one sample in a study of T cells in Graves' hyperthyroidism and ophthalmopathy. Via MiXCR, TCRdb re-called the multiplex PCR reads, giving one row per CDR3 protein. The sample yields 600,000 to 700,000 distinct CDR3 sequences, 45% seen once. Sequencing was done on a sample of peripheral blood or thyroid tissue (not recorded which). The receptor source for this set is an adult man with Graves' disease, either hyperthyroidism or ophthalmopathy (not recorded which). Both conserved end residues are part of each CDR3. A D gene is named only where the DNA matches it firmly. Expanded clones get a size class; other rows say once, few or many, or leave the size out.

>once|TRBD1|TRBJ1-2|TRBV25-1
CASSVAGQGGGYTF
TGTGCCAGCAGTGTTGCGGGACAGGGTGGCGGCTACACCTTC
>-|TRBD2|TRBJ2-5|TRBV5-6
CASSPGLGTQETQYF
TGTGCCAGCAGCCCGGGACTAGGAACCCAAGAGACCCAGTACTTC
>many|-|TRBJ1-1|TRBV29-1
CSVARGRNTEAFF
TGCAGCGTTGCGAGGGGCAGGAACACTGAAGCTTTCTTT
>-|TRBD1|TRBJ1-5|TRBV24-1
CATSDTTGDEPQHF
TGTGCCACCAGTGATACAACAGGGGATGAGCCCCAGCATTTT
>-|TRBD1|TRBJ1-1|TRBV29-1
CSVESGQGATNTEAFF
TGCAGCGTTGAGTCCGGACAGGGGGCCACAAACACTGAAGCTTTCTTT
>-|-|TRBJ2-7|TRBV9
CATPLRDKTSNEQYF
TGTGCCACCCCACTCCGGGACAAGACGTCCAACGAGCAGTACTTC
>many|-|TRBJ1-2|TRBV12-3/TRBV12-4
CASSLGHSVGGYTF
TGTGCCAGCAGTTTAGGACACTCAGTGGGGGGCTACACCTTC
>-|-|TRBJ1-1|TRBV7-9
CASSVREGLGNTEAFF
TGTGCCAGCAGCGTGAGAGAGGGGTTGGGGAACACTGAAGCTTTCTTT
>-|TRBD1|TRBJ2-2|TRBV19
CASSTGQWAGELFF
TGTGCCAGTAGTACGGGACAGTGGGCCGGGGAGCTGTTTTTT
>-|TRBD1|TRBJ1-6|TRBV7-9
CASSTGTGGDSPLHF
TGTGCCAGCAGTACCGGGACAGGGGGGGATTCACCCCTCCACTTT
>-|TRBD1|TRBJ1-6|TRBV25-1
CASSKSTGENSPLHF
TGTGCCAGCAGCAAGTCGACAGGGGAAAATTCACCCCTCCACTTT
>few|TRBD1|TRBJ1-1|TRBV7-6
CASSRYRRGQKNTEAFF
TGTGCCAGCAGCAGGTACCGCAGGGGGCAAAAGAACACTGAAGCTTTCTTT
>-|TRBD1|TRBJ1-6|TRBV2
CASSETQTGGSPLHF
TGTGCCAGCAGTGAAACCCAAACAGGGGGATCACCCCTCCACTTT
>-|-|TRBJ1-1|TRBV20-1
CSTLAGTMNTEAFF
TGCAGTACTCTAGCCGGGACAATGAATACTGAAGCTTTCTTT
>-|-|TRBJ1-1|TRBV12-3/TRBV12-4
CASSLFEGSPEAFF
TGTGCCAGCAGTTTATTTGAGGGTAGCCCTGAAGCTTTCTTT
>few|-|TRBJ2-5|TRBV7-2
CASSPRETQETQYF
TGTGCCAGCAGCCCCCGGGAGACTCAAGAGACCCAGTACTTC
>-|TRBD2|TRBJ2-7|TRBV29-1
CSVGPAGNYEQYF
TGCAGCGTCGGGCCAGCGGGGAACTACGAGCAGTACTTC
>-|-|TRBJ1-4|TRBV20-1
CSAEDNRAANEKLFF
TGCAGTGCCGAAGATAACAGGGCGGCTAATGAAAAACTGTTTTTT
>-|TRBD1|TRBJ1-1|TRBV19
CASSIVGQGAGWNTEAFF
TGTGCCAGTAGTATAGTCGGACAGGGGGCTGGCTGGAACACTGAAGCTTTCTTT
>-|-|TRBJ1-1|TRBV6-1
CASSVDREPPKAFF
TGTGCCAGCAGTGTCGACAGAGAACCGCCAAAAGCTTTCTTT
>-|-|TRBJ1-1|TRBV5-1
CASSLVAGDGDTEAFF
TGCGCCAGCAGCTTGGTGGCAGGGGACGGGGACACTGAAGCTTTCTTT
>-|TRBD2|TRBJ2-1|TRBV7-3
CASSPVGGSNYNEQFF
TGTGCCAGCAGCCCCGTAGGCGGGAGTAACTACAATGAGCAGTTCTTC
>-|TRBD1|TRBJ1-1|TRBV14
CASSQDKYRGDTEAFF
TGTGCCAGCAGCCAAGACAAATACAGGGGGGACACTGAAGCTTTCTTT
>-|TRBD1|TRBJ1-1|TRBV2
CASSVRQGVNTEAFF
TGTGCCAGCAGCGTTCGACAGGGAGTGAACACTGAAGCTTTCTTT
>-|-|TRBJ2-7|TRBV7-8
CASSETGRSYEQYF
TGTGCCAGCAGCGAGACTGGACGATCCTACGAGCAGTACTTC
>few|-|TRBJ1-1|TRBV7-2
CASSLDRDEAFF
TGTGCCAGCAGCTTAGATAGGGACGAAGCTTTCTTT
>many|TRBD2|TRBJ2-5|TRBV6-5
CASSYSIAGHQETQYF
TGTGCCAGCAGTTACTCGATAGCGGGGCACCAAGAGACCCAGTACTTC
>-|TRBD1|TRBJ2-7|TRBV9
CASSGTGRKSYEQYF
TGTGCCAGCAGCGGGACAGGAAGGAAATCCTACGAGCAGTACTTC
>-|TRBD1|TRBJ2-5|TRBV4-1
CASSQGKLQGHQETQYF
TGCGCCAGCAGCCAAGGAAAGCTACAGGGGCACCAAGAGACCCAGTACTTC
>few|-|TRBJ1-5|TRBV7-2
CASSYSKGQPQHF
TGTGCCAGCAGTTACTCGAAGGGTCAGCCCCAGCATTTT
>-|-|TRBJ2-5|TRBV9
CASSVGPFSYF
TGTGCCAGCAGCGTGGGCCCTTTTTCTTACTTC
>-|TRBD1|TRBJ1-2|TRBV5-1
CASSLEGGNGYTF
TGCGCCAGCAGCTTGGAAGGGGGCAATGGCTACACCTTC
>few|-|TRBJ1-1|TRBV28
CATCEQGFTEAFF
TGTGCCACCTGTGAACAGGGTTTTACTGAAGCTTTCTTT
>many|-|TRBJ2-7|TRBV10-3
CAISDSSSYEQYF
TGTGCCATCAGTGATTCTAGCTCCTACGAGCAGTACTTC
>-|-|TRBJ2-7|TRBV7-9
CASSSRDGKVRDEQYF
TGTGCCAGCAGCTCCAGGGATGGAAAAGTGCGGGACGAGCAGTACTTC
>many|-|TRBJ2-5|TRBV20-1
CSARLGTQETQYF
TGCAGTGCCCGCCTCGGGACGCAAGAGACCCAGTACTTC
>-|TRBD1|TRBJ2-5|TRBV2
CASSREDRGVLETQYF
TGTGCCAGCAGCCGAGAGGACAGGGGTGTGTTGGAGACCCAGTACTTC
>-|TRBD2|TRBJ2-7|TRBV7-6
CASSSQTSGRSSYEQYF
TGTGCTAGCAGCTCCCAGACTAGCGGGAGAAGTTCCTACGAGCAGTACTTC
>many|-|TRBJ1-5|TRBV7-9
CASSGQINQPQHF
TGTGCCAGCAGCGGGCAGATCAATCAGCCCCAGCATTTT
>-|TRBD2|TRBJ2-5|TRBV24-1
CASSDFPGTSGEYQETQYF
TGTGCCAGCAGTGACTTTCCCGGGACTAGCGGGGAGTACCAAGAGACCCAGTACTTC
>few|TRBD1|TRBJ1-3|TRBV7-3
CASSRRTGSGGNTIYF
TGTGCCAGCAGCCGTCGGACAGGCAGCGGTGGAAACACCATATATTTT
>once|TRBD1|TRBJ1-5|TRBV30
CAWSVRRQGYQPQHF
TGTGCCTGGAGTGTACGCAGACAGGGGTATCAGCCCCAGCATTTT
>-|TRBD2|TRBJ2-7|TRBV11-1
CASSLGPSGKAYQQYF
TGTGCCAGCAGCTTAGGGCCTAGCGGAAAAGCCTACCAGCAGTACTTC
>many|-|TRBJ2-7|TRBV24-1
CATSVTGSKQYF
TGTGCCACCAGCGTGACAGGATCTAAGCAGTACTTC
>many|-|TRBJ1-1|TRBV5-1
CASSFFQGDTEAFF
TGCGCCAGCAGCTTCTTCCAAGGAGACACTGAAGCTTTCTTT